This T cell receptor beta chain was retrieved from a study of blood T cell repertoires in COVID-19. Study background: Both acute and convalescent COVID-19 samples were obtained from the United States, Italy and Spain.

The data were produced by immunoSEQ multiplex PCR, yet TCRdb's version contains in-frame clones alone and is incomplete. The sample carries 110,000 to 150,000 clones, approximately 84% recorded once. This CDR3 region has 17 residues. People in the exposed group encountered a COVID-19 case within 2 weeks before entering the study. Sample: PBMCs or T cells enriched from blood (not recorded which). The source of this sequence is a woman in her late teens or twenties who had been exposed to COVID-19. V usage is TRBV21-1 and J usage is TRBJ2-2; no check of the table's D call, TRBD1, against the DNA was made. TRBV21-1 is a recognized pseudogene. The CDR3 reads CASSQWWGQENTGELFF. Written as DNA, the CDR3 is TGTGCCAGCAGCCAATGGTGGGGACAGGAGAACACCGGGGAGCTGTTTTTT.